The 17 T cell receptor beta chains below were found in one sample sequenced in a study of blood T cell repertoires in COVID-19. TCRdb keeps only in-frame clones here, not all; method: immunoSEQ multiplex PCR. The repertoire holds approximately 330,000 clones, with roughly 85% as singletons. Sequencing was performed on PBMCs or T cells enriched from blood (not recorded which). The receptors stem from a middle-aged woman with acute COVID-19.

The CDR3 DNA is TGTGCCAGCAGCCCCCAGACAGGCAATCAGCCCCAGCATTTT. Residues: CASSPQTGNQPQHF. The chain employs TRBV11-2 and TRBJ1-5, with D tentatively TRBD1 (5 bases). V dropped 5 bases and J dropped 2 bases, with 10 bases sitting between them. The germline V gene encodes CDR1 SGHAT and CDR2 FQNNGV. This CDR3 is built from 14 residues.

This clone showed up just once. The chain employs TRBV7-2 and TRBJ2-6; 8 nucleotides line up with TRBD1. Germline V gives CDR1 SGHTA, CDR2 FQGNSA. V trimming: 5 bases; J trimming: 5 bases; junction bases outside the gene matches: 11. The CDR3 is 17 residues long. The CDR3 DNA sequence: TGTGCCAGCAGCGCCCGATCCGGGACAGGTTGGGCCAACGTCCTGACTTTC. Encoded protein: CASSARSGTGWANVLTF.

V gene TRBV3-1 (or the pseudogene TRBV3-2) combines with J gene TRBJ2-5; D uncertain. The V gene lost 2 bases and the J gene lost 2 bases, with 9 bases spanning the gap. Germline loops: CDR1 LGHDT, CDR2 YNNKEL (reference sequence). The CDR3 has 14 amino acids. The CDR3 sequence: CASSQLGTQETQYF. The CDR3 DNA sequence: TGTGCCAGCAGCCAACTTGGCACACAAGAGACCCAGTACTTC.

This chain links TRBV4-3 with TRBJ2-2, with 13 bases matching TRBD2. J was trimmed by 5 bases and V by 2 bases; bases with no gene match: 14. This CDR3 spans 20 amino acids. Germline CDR1 is LGHNA and CDR2 is YSLEER. This CDR3 is CASSQLHWTSGSLGTGELFF. The DNA for the CDR3 is TGCGCCAGCAGCCAACTGCACTGGACTAGCGGGAGTCTGGGTACCGGGGAGCTGTTTTTT.

V is TRBV19 and J is TRBJ1-2; no clear D gene. Per germline, CDR1 LNHDA and CDR2 SQIVND (reference sequence). This CDR3 contains 16 residues. The V end was cut by 3 bases, the J end by 5 bases, with 19 bases between. The CDR3 loop is CASSISLKIRSYGYTF. The DNA of the CDR3 is TGTGCCAGTAGTATCTCCCTTAAAATTAGATCTTATGGCTACACCTTC.

CDR3 sequence: CASSRDRSAFF. CDR3 sequence (DNA): TGTGCCAGCAGTAGGGACAGGAGTGCTTTCTTT. The gene calls are TRBV6-5 and TRBJ1-1, with 8 bases identical to TRBD1. This CDR3 contains 11 residues. CDR1 and CDR2 from the germline V gene are MNHEY and SVGAGI. Germline trimming cut 5 bases from V and 11 bases from J; bases unmatched to any gene: 4.

The chain uses TRBV20-1 and TRBJ2-1; possibly TRBD2 for D (6 bases). The germline CDR1 and CDR2 sequences are DFQATT and SNEGSKA (reference sequence). The CDR3 sequence is 15 residues long. Between the trimmed V and J ends, which lost 3 bases and 4 bases, there was a span of 16 bases. CDR3 in amino acids: CSASLGLAYYNEQFF. The CDR3 DNA reads as TGCAGTGCTAGTTTAGGCCTAGCGTATTACAATGAGCAGTTCTTC.

V gene TRBV9 combines with J gene TRBJ2-7; 11 bases match TRBD2. This CDR3 is 15 amino acids long. The J segment lost 3 bases and the V segment lost 0 bases, leaving 2 bases of the junction unmatched. CDR1 and CDR2 (germline): SGDLS, YYNGEE. In DNA, the CDR3 is TGTGCCAGCAGCGTAGGACTAGCGGGAAACTACGAGCAGTACTTC. Residues: CASSVGLAGNYEQYF.

This chain links TRBV2 with TRBJ2-1, with 7 nucleotides matching TRBD1. This CDR3 comprises 13 residues. Germline values: CDR1 SNHLY, CDR2 FYNNEI. Germline trimming cut 7 bases from V and 5 bases from J; bases unmatched to any gene: 5. In nucleotides, the CDR3 is TGTGCCAGCAAGAGGGGGCCTAACAATGAGCAGTTCTTC. It is translated as CASKRGPNNEQFF.

This rearrangement joins TRBV3-1 (or the pseudogene TRBV3-2) to TRBJ2-5; the D gene is possibly TRBD1 (6 bases). Per the germline V gene, CDR1 is LGHDT and CDR2 is YNNKEL (reference sequence). Deletions cut 0 bases from V and 0 bases from J, with 20 bases between. The CDR3 has 19 residues. The CDR3 loop reads CASSQERVGQRVNQETQYF. The DNA for the CDR3 is TGTGCCAGCAGCCAAGAAAGGGTTGGACAGCGAGTAAACCAAGAGACCCAGTACTTC.

The chain uses TRBV4-2 and TRBJ1-2, with D perhaps matching TRBD1 (5 bases). This CDR3 contains 15 residues. V gave up 6 bases and J gave up 9 bases, with 23 bases separating them. The germline CDR1 and CDR2 sequences are LGHNA and YNFKEQ. The CDR3 reads CASSRLEGLTPRYTF. The CDR3 region has the DNA TGTGCCAGCAGTCGCCTCGAGGGACTAACCCCGCGCTACACCTTC.

V gene TRBV28 combines with J gene TRBJ2-5, with unresolved D. This CDR3 has 13 amino acids. CDR1 is MDHEN, CDR2 SYDVKM, per germline. The ends were cut back, 6 bases at V and 2 bases at J, with 10 bases in the middle. The CDR3, as DNA: TGTGCCAGCAGCCACGACGGGCAAGAGACCCAGTACTTC. Its protein is CASSHDGQETQYF.

J is TRBJ2-5 and V is TRBV5-5, with a tentative D call TRBD1 (6 bases). The V end was cut by 3 bases, the J end by 6 bases, with 15 bases between. The length of the CDR3 is 14 residues. In germline, CDR1 is SGHKS, CDR2 YYEKEE (reference sequence). CDR3 residues: CASSSTGQGQTQYF. In DNA, the CDR3 is TGTGCCAGCAGCTCGACAGGCCAGGGCCAGACCCAGTACTTC.

The chain is built from TRBV11-3 and TRBJ2-6, with 8 nucleotides matching TRBD1. This CDR3 has 17 residues. Per the germline V gene, CDR1 is SGHNT and CDR2 is YENEEA. The J segment lost 0 bases and the V segment lost 5 bases, leaving 6 bases of the junction unmatched. The CDR3 coding sequence is TGTGCCAGCAGCCCGGGACAGGATAGCTCTGGGGCCAACGTCCTGACTTTC. Translating it yields CASSPGQDSSGANVLTF.

The genes are TRBV7-2 and TRBJ2-7, with TRBD1 matching over 8 bases. Trimming took 8 bases from V and 3 from J; bases not matched to a gene: 6. The CDR3 has 13 residues. Germline lookup yields CDR1 SGHTA and CDR2 FQGNSA. The CDR3 is CASGRQGYYEQYF. The CDR3 DNA follows: TGTGCCAGCGGTAGACAGGGGTACTACGAGCAGTACTTC.

The rearrangement links TRBV12-3 or TRBV12-4 to TRBJ1-6, with a weak D call TRBD1 (5 bases). Between the trimmed V and J ends, which lost 5 bases and 12 bases, there was a span of 14 bases. The CDR3 runs to 13 residues. The CDR3 is CASSPQGQGPLHF. For the CDR3, the DNA is TGTGCCAGCAGTCCCCAGGGCCAGGGACCCCTCCACTTT.

CDR3 residues: CASSLAQGQGSNQPQHF. DNA of the CDR3: TGTGCCAGCAGCTTAGCGCAAGGACAGGGAAGCAATCAGCCCCAGCATTTT. The genes are TRBV7-9 and TRBJ1-5; 8 nucleotides match TRBD1. After removal of 0 bases from V and 1 base from J, the junction contained 5 bases not matched to a gene. The CDR3 spans 17 residues. In germline, CDR1 is SEHNR, CDR2 FQNEAQ (reference sequence).